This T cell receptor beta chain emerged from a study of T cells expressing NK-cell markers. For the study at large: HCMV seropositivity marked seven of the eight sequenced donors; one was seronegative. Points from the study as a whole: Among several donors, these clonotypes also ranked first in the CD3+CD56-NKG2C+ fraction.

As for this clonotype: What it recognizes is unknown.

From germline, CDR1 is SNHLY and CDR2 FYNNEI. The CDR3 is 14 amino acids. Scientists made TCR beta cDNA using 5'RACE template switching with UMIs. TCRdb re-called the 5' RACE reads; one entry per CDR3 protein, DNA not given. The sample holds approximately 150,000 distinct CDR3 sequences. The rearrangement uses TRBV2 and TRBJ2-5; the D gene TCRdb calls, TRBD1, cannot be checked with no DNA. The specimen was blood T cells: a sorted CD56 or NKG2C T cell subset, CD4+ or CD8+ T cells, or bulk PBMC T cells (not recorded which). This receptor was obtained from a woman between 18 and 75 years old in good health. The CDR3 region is CASSELTGEETQYF.